Included here is one T cell receptor beta chain sequence, with context. The antigen remains unidentified. These data are taken from a study of cytotoxic CD8 clonotypes in ibrutinib-treated CLL. Study-wide results and limits: Public clonotypes, found uncommonly, either contracted or stayed stable on treatment. Whereas clonality rose at ibrutinib response, it declined toward baseline at progression.

The germline V and J ends were trimmed by 1 base and 3 bases, with 7 bases remaining between them. Germline CDR1 is LNHNV and CDR2 is YYDKDF (reference sequence). The CDR3 is made up of 14 amino acids. Data came from immunoSEQ multiplex PCR; TCRdb stores just in-frame clones and leaves some out. Counted here are about 130,000 clones, approximately 80% occurring once; the ten biggest clones make up about 3.5%. This receptor was taken from a human donor with chronic lymphocytic leukemia. This rearrangement joins TRBV15 to TRBJ2-4; no clear D. The sample consisted of PBMCs, taken after 24 months of ibrutinib treatment. This CDR3 reads CATSRVAIKNIQYF. The CDR3, as DNA: TGTGCCACCAGCAGAGTGGCCATCAAAAACATTCAGTACTTC.